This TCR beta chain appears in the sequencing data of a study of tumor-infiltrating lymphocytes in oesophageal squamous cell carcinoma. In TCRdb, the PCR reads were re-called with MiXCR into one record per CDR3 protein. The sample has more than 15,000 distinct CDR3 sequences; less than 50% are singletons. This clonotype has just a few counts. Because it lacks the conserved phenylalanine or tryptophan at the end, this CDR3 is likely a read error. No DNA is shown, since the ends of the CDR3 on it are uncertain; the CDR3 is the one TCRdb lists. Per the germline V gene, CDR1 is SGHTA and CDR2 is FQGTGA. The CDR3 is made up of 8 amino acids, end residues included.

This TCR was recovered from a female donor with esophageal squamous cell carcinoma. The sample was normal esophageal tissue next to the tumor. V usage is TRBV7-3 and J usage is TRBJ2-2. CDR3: CALKVSPG.